The 25 T cell receptor beta chains below come from one sample, sequenced in a study of cytomegalovirus exposure and HLA in healthy donors. With 60 Vbeta and 13 Jbeta primers, the PCR was carried out. Method: immunoSEQ multiplex PCR; TCRdb's copy keeps in-frame clones and lacks some. The table has some 130,000 clones, about 78% seen once; the top ten hold approximately 1.6%. The sequenced sample consisted of PBMCs. The receptors were gathered from a female donor in good health and CMV-seronegative.

This rearrangement joins TRBV6-1 to TRBJ1-1; 12 bases fit TRBD1. The CDR3 has 15 residues. Germline trimming cut 7 bases from V and 3 bases from J; bases unmatched to any gene: 6. Germline assignment: CDR1 MNHNS and CDR2 SASEGT. The CDR3 sequence is CASNPGQGADTEAFF. The CDR3 DNA reads as TGTGCCAGCAATCCGGGACAGGGGGCAGACACTGAAGCTTTCTTT.

This rearrangement joins TRBV30 to TRBJ1-2; 9 nucleotides align to TRBD1. V shed 4 bases, J shed 6 bases, and the junction held 15 bases outside the gene matches. The CDR3 runs to 16 residues. CDR1 and CDR2 (germline): GTSNPN, SVGIG (reference sequence). The CDR3 DNA reads as TGTGCCTGGATCCCATCTAGGACAGGGGTTTTCGATGGCTACACCTTC. This sequence encodes CAWIPSRTGVFDGYTF.

A single count supports this clone. V and J are TRBV5-1 and TRBJ1-3, with 8 bases aligning to TRBD1. The length of the CDR3 is 15 residues. Germline values: CDR1 SGHRS, CDR2 YFSETQ. V dropped 4 bases and J dropped 0; count of bases not matched to a gene: 3. As DNA, the CDR3 is TGCGCCAGCAGCAGGGACAGGAACTCTGGAAACACCATATATTTT. Translating gives CASSRDRNSGNTIYF.

The chain uses TRBV16 and TRBJ1-1, with TRBD1 identical over 9 bases. V lost 3 bases to trimming and J lost 6 bases; unmatched junction nucleotides: 8. This CDR3 comprises 15 residues. Germline V CDR1 and CDR2: KGHSY, FQNENV. The DNA for the CDR3 is TGTGCCAGCAGCCACATAGACAGGGGGATCTCTGAAGCTTTCTTT. Translating it yields CASSHIDRGISEAFF.

This rearrangement joins TRBV27 to TRBJ2-5; 8 nucleotides agree with TRBD2. The end of the DNA aligns better with TRBJ2-7, so the J call may be wrong. The germline gives CDR1 MNHEY, CDR2 SMNVEV (reference sequence). This CDR3 contains 15 residues. CDR3 coding DNA: TGTGCCAGCAGTCCGAGACTAGCGAAATTCTACGAGCAGTACTTC. This sequence encodes CASSPRLAKFYEQYF.

The V gene is TRBV10-3, the J gene TRBJ2-7; 8 bases align to TRBD2. Germline assignment: CDR1 ENHRY and CDR2 SYGVKD. V was clipped by 3 bases and J by 0 bases; unmatched bases: 4. The CDR3 is 15 residues long. The CDR3 here is CAISDDSGNSYEQYF. CDR3 DNA sequence: TGTGCCATCAGTGATGATAGCGGGAACTCCTACGAGCAGTACTTC.

The chain links TRBV7-3 to TRBJ1-5; possible D gene TRBD1, 5 bases. From germline, CDR1 is SGHTA and CDR2 FQGTGA. V dropped 1 base and J dropped 7 bases, with 11 bases sitting between them. The CDR3 covers 14 residues. The CDR3 nucleotides are TGTGCCAGCAGCTTAAGTGCGGGGGAGCAGCCCCAGCATTTT. Its protein product is CASSLSAGEQPQHF. Combining the CDR3 with reference TRBV7-3 and TRBJ1-5 gives the whole variable domain GAGVSQTPSNKVTEKGKYVELRCDPISGHTALYWYRQSLGQGPEFLIYFQGTGAADDSGLPNDRFFAVRPEGSVSTLKIQRTERGDSAVYLCASSLSAGEQPQHFGDGTRLSIL.

The chain carries TRBV5-5 and TRBJ1-1; D is undetermined. The germline CDR1 and CDR2 sequences are SGHKS and YYEKEE (reference sequence). Trimming shortened V by 1 base and J by 8 bases, and 12 bases separated the two germline ends. The CDR3 is made up of 13 amino acids. CDR3 nucleotide sequence: TGTGCCAGCAGCTTGTGGACGGGAGTAGAAGCTTTCTTT. Its translation: CASSLWTGVEAFF.

J is TRBJ1-5 and V is TRBV6-1; 9 positions match TRBD1. The CDR3 extends over 16 amino acids. The V segment lost 3 bases and the J segment 4 bases; nucleotides outside the gene matches: 7. Per germline, CDR1 MNHNS and CDR2 SASEGT. In DNA, the CDR3 is TGTGCCAGCAGTGAGGGGACAGGGTTTGGAAATCAGCCCCAGCATTTT. Translation: CASSEGTGFGNQPQHF.

This clone is a singleton in its sample. The CDR3 DNA reads TGCAGCGTTGCTTCTGGAAACACCATATATTTT. This translates into CSVASGNTIYF. The chain is built from TRBV29-1 and TRBJ1-3, with no clear D. The CDR3 extends over 11 amino acids. Germline CDR1 and CDR2: SQVTM and ANQGSEA. Between the trimmed V and J ends, which lost 4 bases and 1 base, there was a span of 2 bases.

This clone was detected only once. J is TRBJ2-7 and V is TRBV29-1, with a possible D match to TRBD2 (6 bases). V was pared by 6 bases and J by 4 bases, with 13 bases between. The germline V gene encodes CDR1 SQVTM and CDR2 ANQGSEA. This CDR3 has 12 amino acids. CDR3 bases: TGCAGCGTGAGACTAGAACCTTACGAGCAGTACTTC. Protein: CSVRLEPYEQYF.

V and J are TRBV4-2 and TRBJ2-1; D is unclear. The germline V gene encodes CDR1 LGHNA and CDR2 YNFKEQ. The CDR3 spans 16 residues. With 5 bases removed from V and 0 bases from J, the gap between germline ends came to 14 bases. For the CDR3, the DNA is TGTGCCAGCAGCACTCCCGGGTCGAGCTCCTACAATGAGCAGTTCTTC. Residues: CASSTPGSSSYNEQFF.

This clone was detected a few times. The rearrangement joins TRBV5-1 to TRBJ2-7; D possibly corresponds to TRBD2 (5 bases). The CDR3 loop spans 15 amino acids. The germline CDR1 and CDR2 sequences are SGHRS and YFSETQ. V lost 4 bases, J lost 2 bases, and 16 bases lay in between. This CDR3 reads CASSQRGSETYEQYF. The CDR3 nucleotides are TGCGCCAGCAGCCAAAGAGGGTCCGAGACCTACGAGCAGTACTTC. Variable domain in full (rest from reference TRBV5-1 and TRBJ2-7): KAGVTQTPRYLIKTRGQQVTLSCSPISGHRSVSWYQQTPGQGLQFLFEYFSETQRNKGNFPGRFSGRQFSNSRSEMNVSTLELGDSALYLCASSQRGSETYEQYFGPGTRLTVT.

The V call is TRBV5-1, the J call TRBJ1-3; no reliable D call. The germline V gene encodes CDR1 SGHRS and CDR2 YFSETQ. Trimming pared 0 bases from V and 0 bases from J, leaving 4 bases between. There are 14 residues in the CDR3. CDR3 sequence (DNA): TGCGCCAGCAGCTTGGAGCTCTCTGGAAACACCATATATTTT. It encodes CASSLELSGNTIYF.

The chain carries TRBV7-9 and TRBJ2-7, with TRBD1 matching 11 bases. The ends lost 0 bases at V and 3 bases at J; junction bases unmatched: 4. The CDR3 covers 16 residues. Germline CDR1 is SEHNR and CDR2 is FQNEAQ (reference sequence). DNA for the CDR3: TGTGCCAGCAGCTTAGCAGGACAGGGGGCGATCTACGAGCAGTACTTC. This translates into CASSLAGQGAIYEQYF.

This chain links TRBV5-4 with TRBJ2-5, with unresolved D. V gave up 0 bases and J gave up 4 bases, with 7 bases separating them. Germline CDR1 SGHNT, CDR2 YYREEE (reference sequence). CDR3 length: 13 residues. CDR3 in amino acids: CASSLDGRETQYF. In DNA form, the CDR3 reads TGTGCCAGCAGCTTGGATGGCCGAGAGACCCAGTACTTC.

V usage is TRBV9 and J usage is TRBJ2-5, with D possibly matching TRBD1 (6 bases). The germline V and J ends were trimmed by 2 bases and 11 bases, with 16 bases remaining between them. CDR3 length: 13 amino acids. CDR1 SGDLS and CDR2 YYNGEE come from the germline V gene. For the CDR3, the DNA is TGTGCCAGCAGCGTTAGGGGGAGTGGCGGGCAGTACTTC. This gives the protein CASSVRGSGGQYF.

The rearrangement joins TRBV6-5 to TRBJ1-5, with unresolved D. Per the germline V gene, CDR1 is MNHEY and CDR2 is SVGAGI. This CDR3 spans 12 amino acids. V was clipped by 10 bases and J by 2 bases, with 9 bases between them. The CDR3 here is CATSEGNQPQHF. CDR3 in DNA: TGTGCCACCTCAGAGGGCAATCAGCCCCAGCATTTT.

The rearrangement joins TRBV19 to TRBJ2-1, with 12 bases aligning to TRBD2. Germline CDR1 reads LNHDA; CDR2 reads SQIVND (reference sequence). J was trimmed by 6 bases and V by 5 bases; bases with no gene match: 5. This CDR3 is 15 amino acids long. The CDR3 DNA reads TGTGCCAGTAGTGGGGGACTAGCGGGCATCAATGAGCAGTTCTTC. This translates into CASSGGLAGINEQFF.

V gene TRBV7-9 combines with J gene TRBJ2-6; TRBD1 might be the D (5 bases). CDR3 size: 15 residues. Germline CDR1 and CDR2: SEHNR and FQNEAQ (reference sequence). V gave up 6 bases and J gave up 2 bases, with 11 bases separating them. CDR3 nucleotides: TGTGCCAGCAGACAGGAATCGACTGGGGCCAACGTCCTGACTTTC. Protein: CASRQESTGANVLTF.

This chain connects TRBV5-6 to TRBJ2-4, with 8 bases lining up with TRBD1. Germline V CDR1 and CDR2: SGHDT, YYEEEE. Losses at the gene ends were 4 bases for V and 7 bases for J; bases not matched to a gene: 4. CDR3 length: 13 amino acids. CDR3 amino acids: CASSLDRGNIQYF. CDR3 bases: TGTGCCAGCAGCCTTGACAGGGGCAACATTCAGTACTTC. Full variable domain (remainder filled in from reference TRBV5-6 and TRBJ2-4): DAGVTQSPTHLIKTRGQQVTLRCSPKSGHDTVSWYQQALGQGPQFIFQYYEEEERQRGNFPDRFSGHQFPNYSSELNVNALLLGDSALYLCASSLDRGNIQYFGAGTRLSVL.

There are a few counts of this clone. V usage is TRBV4-3 and J usage is TRBJ1-4, with TRBD1 as a possible D gene (5 bases). Trimming removed 0 bases at V and 1 base at J, with 9 bases between. Germline CDR1 reads LGHNA; CDR2 reads YSLEER. There are 16 residues in the CDR3. The CDR3 DNA reads TGCGCCAGCAGCCAAGATGTCGGGGGAACTAATGAAAAACTGTTTTTT. Its protein product is CASSQDVGGTNEKLFF.

The CDR3 sequence: CASTQPTSGLYNEQFF. The CDR3 bases are TGTGCCAGCACCCAACCCACTAGCGGCCTTTACAATGAGCAGTTCTTC. The genes are TRBV7-9 and TRBJ2-1, with 8 bases lining up with TRBD2. Germline V gives CDR1 SEHNR, CDR2 FQNEAQ (reference sequence). Trimming took 7 bases from V and 4 from J; bases not matched to a gene: 12. The CDR3 has 16 amino acids.

This rearrangement joins TRBV6-6 to TRBJ1-5, with D perhaps TRBD1 (5 bases). Trimming pared 6 bases from V and 4 bases from J, leaving 10 bases between. The germline V gene has CDR1 MNHNY and CDR2 SVGAGI (reference sequence). This CDR3 is 13 amino acids long. CDR3 residues: CASRGVGNQPQHF. The CDR3 nucleotides are TGTGCCAGCAGAGGGGTAGGGAATCAGCCCCAGCATTTT.

The chain couples TRBV2 to TRBJ1-2; D is uncertain. V lost 3 bases and J 6 bases, leaving 14 bases between the germline ends. The CDR3 has 14 amino acids. The germline CDR1 and CDR2 sequences are SNHLY and FYNNEI. The CDR3 region is CASSEAEGGDGYTF. The DNA for the CDR3 is TGTGCCAGCAGTGAGGCCGAGGGAGGAGATGGCTACACCTTC.